This TCR beta chain originates from a study of identical twins. Addition of a universal primer site occurred through template switching, and cDNA carried unique molecular identifiers. TCRdb itself ran the 5' RACE reads through MiXCR, one entry per CDR3 protein. The table has 400,000 or so distinct CDR3 sequences, roughly 10% seen once. This clonotype has just a few counts. The antigen is unknown. The CDR3 extends over 14 amino acids. Germline CDR1 reads SGHRS; CDR2 reads YFSETQ. Trimming at V came to 4 bases and at J to 9 bases, leaving 11 bases not matched to a gene. Points from the study as a whole: Insertions were fewer in abundant cord blood beta clonotypes, whereas memory repertoires showed none of this pattern. It was cross-sectional statistical analysis, not following the same donors, that the conclusions relied on.

The sequence derives from a woman aged 50 to 65 in good health. The chain couples TRBV5-1 to TRBJ2-7; 9 bases line up with TRBD2. The specimen sequenced was naive T cells sorted from blood. CDR3 in amino acids: CASSLASGGSRQYF. CDR3 sequence (DNA): TGCGCCAGCAGCCTGGCCAGCGGGGGGAGCAGGCAGTACTTC.